The sequence of this TCR beta chain was determined in a study of blood T cell repertoires in COVID-19. In the study overall: Material from acute and convalescent COVID-19 was sourced from the United States, Italy and Spain. T cells, B-cell-depleted T cells, or PBMCs supplied cDNA or gDNA.

Authors' processing steps: Quantification of nucleated cells was approximated via reference gene primer amplification. Profiling relied on immunoSEQ multiplex PCR, and the TCRdb table lists in-frame clones only, not all of them. V, J and clone size are taken as reported in that table, and D and trimming were inferred from the DNA itself. In the table there are fewer than 250,000 clones, 80% to 95% of which are singletons. Germline assignment: CDR1 SGHAT and CDR2 FQDESV (reference sequence). The CDR3 extends over 15 amino acids. V shed 1 base and J shed 1 base, with 10 bases lying between them. Patients in Seattle were enrolled during active infection, then followed longitudinally.

The clonotype originates from a man aged 25 to 40 with COVID-19, enrolled during active disease. The source material was peripheral blood. The rearrangement links TRBV11-1 to TRBJ1-1, with a tentative D call TRBD1 (5 bases). CDR3 nucleotide sequence: TGTGCCAGCAGCTTAGAAGACAGCTCGAACACTGAAGCTTTCTTT. Encoded protein: CASSLEDSSNTEAFF.